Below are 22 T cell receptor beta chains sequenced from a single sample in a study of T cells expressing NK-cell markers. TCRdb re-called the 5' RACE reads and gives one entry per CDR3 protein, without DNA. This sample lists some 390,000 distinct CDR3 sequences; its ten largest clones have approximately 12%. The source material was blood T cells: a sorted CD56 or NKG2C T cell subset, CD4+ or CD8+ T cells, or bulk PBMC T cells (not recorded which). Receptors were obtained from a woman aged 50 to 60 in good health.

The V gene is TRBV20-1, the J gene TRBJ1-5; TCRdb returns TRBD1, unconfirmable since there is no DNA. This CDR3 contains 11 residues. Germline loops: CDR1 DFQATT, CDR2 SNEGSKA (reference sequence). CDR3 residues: CSASSGQPQHF.

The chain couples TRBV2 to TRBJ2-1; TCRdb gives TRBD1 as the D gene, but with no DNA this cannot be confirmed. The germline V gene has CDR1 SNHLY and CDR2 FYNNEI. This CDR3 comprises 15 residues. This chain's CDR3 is CASSEGRGPYNEQFF.

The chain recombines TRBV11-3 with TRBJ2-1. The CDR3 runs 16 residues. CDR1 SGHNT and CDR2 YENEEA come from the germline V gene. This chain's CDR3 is CASTFRLATLIGEQFF.

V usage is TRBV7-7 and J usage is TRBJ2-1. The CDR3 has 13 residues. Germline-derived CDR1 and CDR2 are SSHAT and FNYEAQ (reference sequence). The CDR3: CASSSSILNEQFF.

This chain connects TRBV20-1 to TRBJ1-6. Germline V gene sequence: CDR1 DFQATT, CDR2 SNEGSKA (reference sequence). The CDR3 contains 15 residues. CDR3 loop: CSAREGGVGNSPLHF.

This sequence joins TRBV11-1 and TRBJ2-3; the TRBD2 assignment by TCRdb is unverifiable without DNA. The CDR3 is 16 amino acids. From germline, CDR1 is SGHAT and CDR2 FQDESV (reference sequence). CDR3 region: CASSLTAGGTADTQYF. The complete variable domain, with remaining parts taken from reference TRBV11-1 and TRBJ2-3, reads EAEVAQSPRYKITEKSQAVAFWCDPISGHATLYWYRQILGQGPELLVQFQDESVVDDSQLPKDRFSAERLKGVDSTLKIQPAELGDSAMYLCASSLTAGGTADTQYFGPGTRLTVL.

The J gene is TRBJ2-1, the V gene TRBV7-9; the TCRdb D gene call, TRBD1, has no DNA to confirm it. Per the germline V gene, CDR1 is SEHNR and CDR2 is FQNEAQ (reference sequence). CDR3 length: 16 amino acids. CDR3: CASSDSGTGASNEQFF.

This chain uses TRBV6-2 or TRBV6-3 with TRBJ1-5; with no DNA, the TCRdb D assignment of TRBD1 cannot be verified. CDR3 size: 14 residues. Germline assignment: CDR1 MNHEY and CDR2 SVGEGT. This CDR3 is CASSWGRSNQPQHF.

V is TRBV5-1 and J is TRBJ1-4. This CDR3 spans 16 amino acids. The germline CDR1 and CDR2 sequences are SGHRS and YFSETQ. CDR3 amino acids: CASSSGLMTTNEKLFF.

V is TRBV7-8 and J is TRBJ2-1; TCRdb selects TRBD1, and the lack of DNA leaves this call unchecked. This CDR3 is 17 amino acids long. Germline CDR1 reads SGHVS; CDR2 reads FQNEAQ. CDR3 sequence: CASSPPGIGRSYNEQFF.

The CDR3 spells CSAEGRGLGANVLTF. This chain links TRBV20-1 with TRBJ2-6; lacking DNA, the TRBD1 call made by TCRdb goes unchecked. The CDR3 loop spans 15 amino acids. Looked up from germline, CDR1 is DFQATT and CDR2 is SNEGSKA (reference sequence).

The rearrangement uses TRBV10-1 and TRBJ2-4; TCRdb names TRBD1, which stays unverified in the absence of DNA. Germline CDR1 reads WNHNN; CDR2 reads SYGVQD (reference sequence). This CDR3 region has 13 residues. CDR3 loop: CASSGTDKNIQYF.

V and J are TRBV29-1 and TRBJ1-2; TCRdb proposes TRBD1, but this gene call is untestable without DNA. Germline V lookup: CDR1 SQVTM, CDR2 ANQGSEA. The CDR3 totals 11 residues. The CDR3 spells CSVGGAGGYTF.

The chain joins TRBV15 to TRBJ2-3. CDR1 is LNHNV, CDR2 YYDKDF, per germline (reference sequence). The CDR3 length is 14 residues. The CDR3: CATSGTRKTDTQYF.

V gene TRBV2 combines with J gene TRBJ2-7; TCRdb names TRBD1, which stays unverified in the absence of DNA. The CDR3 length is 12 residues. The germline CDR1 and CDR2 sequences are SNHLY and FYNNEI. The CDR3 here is CASSLRTGEQYF. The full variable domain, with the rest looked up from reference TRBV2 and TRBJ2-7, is EPEVTQTPSHQVTQMGQEVILRCVPISNHLYFYWYRQILGQKVEFLVSFYNNEISEKSEIFDDQFSVERPDGSNFTLKIRSTKLEDSAMYFCASSLRTGEQYFGPGTRLTVT.

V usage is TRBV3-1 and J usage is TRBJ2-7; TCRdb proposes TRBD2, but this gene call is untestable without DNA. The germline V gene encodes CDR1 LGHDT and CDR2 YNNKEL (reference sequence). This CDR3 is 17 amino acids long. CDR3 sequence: CASSQERSGGPIYEQYF.

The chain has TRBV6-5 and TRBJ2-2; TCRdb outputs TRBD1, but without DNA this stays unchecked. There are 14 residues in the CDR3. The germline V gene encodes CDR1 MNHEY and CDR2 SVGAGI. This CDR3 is CASSPSEFAGELFF.

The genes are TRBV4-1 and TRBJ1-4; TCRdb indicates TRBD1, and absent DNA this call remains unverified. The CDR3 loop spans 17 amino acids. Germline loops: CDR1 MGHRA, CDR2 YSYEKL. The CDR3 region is CASSQDRTGRTNEKLFF.

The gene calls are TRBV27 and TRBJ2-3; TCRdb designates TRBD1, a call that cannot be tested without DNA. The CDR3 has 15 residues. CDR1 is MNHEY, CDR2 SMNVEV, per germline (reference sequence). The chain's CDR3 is CASSGDRELADTQYF.

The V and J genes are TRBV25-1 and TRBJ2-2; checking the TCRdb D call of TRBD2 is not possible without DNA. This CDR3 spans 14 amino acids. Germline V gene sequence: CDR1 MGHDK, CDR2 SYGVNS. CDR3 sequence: CASTPSGSGGELFF. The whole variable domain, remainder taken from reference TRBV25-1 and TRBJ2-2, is EADIYQTPRYLVIGTGKKITLECSQTMGHDKMYWYQQDPGMELHLIHYSYGVNSTEKGDLSSESTVSRIRTEHFPLTLESARPSHTSQYLCASTPSGSGGELFFGEGSRLTVL.

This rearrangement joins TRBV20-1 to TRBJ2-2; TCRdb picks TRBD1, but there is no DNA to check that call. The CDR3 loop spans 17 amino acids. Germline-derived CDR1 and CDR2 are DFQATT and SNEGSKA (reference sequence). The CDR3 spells CSARPRRDSENTGELFF.

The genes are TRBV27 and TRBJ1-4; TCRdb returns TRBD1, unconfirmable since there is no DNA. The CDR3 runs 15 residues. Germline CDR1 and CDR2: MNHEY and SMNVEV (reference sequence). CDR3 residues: CASSASTGDYEKLFF.